These 27 T cell receptor beta chains originate from one sample sequenced in a study of CD8 T cells in ankylosing spondylitis. General study points: Seemingly characteristic of ankylosing spondylitis blood was a TCR beta motif consisting of several highly homologous variants.

The antigens these receptors bind are not known. From the 5' RACE reads, TCRdb called clonotypes with MiXCR, one entry per CDR3 protein. The sample records about 800,000 distinct CDR3 sequences, about 12% being singletons. Material for sequencing was blood, either unsorted or a sorted T cell fraction (not recorded which). The receptors shown here come from a male donor with ankylosing spondylitis.

The sample holds a few counts of this clonotype. V gene TRBV2 combines with J gene TRBJ2-7, with 10 nucleotides matching TRBD2. This CDR3 comprises 16 residues. Germline CDR1 is SNHLY and CDR2 is FYNNEI. Germline trimming cut 3 bases from V and 7 bases from J; bases unmatched to any gene: 12. The CDR3 spells CASSDWASGGYGEQYF. As DNA, the CDR3 is TGTGCCAGCAGTGATTGGGCTAGCGGGGGTTACGGGGAGCAGTACTTC.

The V call is TRBV7-3, the J call TRBJ2-5, with TRBD2 matching over 9 bases. The length of the CDR3 is 17 residues. Germline V gene lookup returns CDR1 SGHTA and CDR2 FQGTGA. V lost 2 bases and J lost 1; bases outside the gene matches: 8. The CDR3 nucleotides read TGTGCCAGCAGCTTAGTATCCCCAGCGGGGGGCCAAGAGACCCAGTACTTC. Translated: CASSLVSPAGGQETQYF.

This clonotype appeared a few times. The chain joins TRBV24-1 to TRBJ2-3; D assignment may be TRBD1 or TRBD2 (5 bases each). Trimming removed 4 bases at V and 0 bases at J, with 13 bases between. This CDR3 has 16 amino acids. Germline V gene sequence: CDR1 KGHDR, CDR2 SFDVKD. The CDR3 reads CATSDPGTASTDTQYF. In DNA form, the CDR3 reads TGTGCCACCAGTGACCCCGGGACGGCTAGCACAGATACGCAGTATTTT.

This clonotype came up many times. This sequence joins TRBV6-1 and TRBJ1-3; D gene ambiguous. The CDR3 covers 14 residues. Germline values: CDR1 MNHNS, CDR2 SASEGT. Trimming left V 10 bases short and J 0 bases short, with 13 bases between. This CDR3 is CATLPGFSGNTIYF. The CDR3 DNA sequence: TGTGCCACCCTTCCGGGTTTCTCTGGAAACACCATATATTTT.

The gene calls are TRBV5-6 and TRBJ2-3; TRBD1 is a possible D gene (6 bases). The germline CDR1 and CDR2 sequences are SGHDT and YYEEEE. The CDR3 totals 15 residues. V lost 5 bases and J lost 6, with 19 bases in between. The CDR3 reads CASREGVPRADTQYF. CDR3 coding DNA: TGTGCCAGCAGAGAGGGGGTCCCCCGGGCGGATACGCAGTATTTT.

This clonotype was recorded at least ten times. Here the CDR3 DNA reads TGCAGCGTTCCTTCAAGCTGGGGGGCAGATACGCAGTATTTT. Translated: CSVPSSWGADTQYF. This chain links TRBV29-1 with TRBJ2-3, with D maybe TRBD2 (6 bases). V was pared by 5 bases and J by 4 bases, with 16 bases between. Germline loops: CDR1 SQVTM, CDR2 ANQGSEA. This CDR3 contains 14 residues.

This clonotype has a handful of counts. The chain carries TRBV7-2 and TRBJ2-1, with TRBD2 matching over 8 bases. This CDR3 has 15 amino acids. Trimming took 5 bases from V and 0 from J; bases not matched to a gene: 3. The germline V gene has CDR1 SGHTA and CDR2 FQGNSA. The CDR3 loop reads CASSRSGDSYNEQFF. In DNA, the CDR3 is TGTGCCAGCAGCCGTAGCGGGGACTCCTACAATGAGCAGTTCTTC.

This clonotype appeared once. V gene TRBV2 combines with J gene TRBJ2-7; a possible D gene is TRBD2 (6 bases). This CDR3 comprises 15 residues. V lost 6 bases to trimming and J lost 0 bases, with 15 bases between them. From germline, CDR1 is SNHLY and CDR2 FYNNEI. The CDR3 spells CASRAGTSSSYEQYF. The DNA for the CDR3 is TGTGCCAGCAGGGCCGGGACTTCCTCCTCCTACGAGCAGTACTTC.

This clonotype was seen at least ten times. This chain connects TRBV7-2 to TRBJ1-2; 9 positions match TRBD1. CDR1 SGHTA and CDR2 FQGNSA come from the germline V gene. Trimming at V came to 4 bases and at J to 3 bases, leaving 6 bases not matched to a gene. CDR3 length: 15 residues. The CDR3 loop is CASSSTGGEDYGYTF. DNA of the CDR3: TGTGCCAGCAGCTCTACAGGGGGCGAGGACTATGGCTACACCTTC.

This clonotype has a count of ten or more. The rearrangement joins TRBV12-3 or TRBV12-4 to TRBJ1-2; no clear D. The length of the CDR3 is 13 residues. V was shortened by 0 bases and J by 7 bases, with 9 bases between the two germline ends. The CDR3 DNA sequence: TGTGCCAGCAGTTTAGCGAGAGGGCTTGGCTACACCTTC. It specifies CASSLARGLGYTF.

This clonotype was observed a few times. The chain couples TRBV6-5 to TRBJ2-1, with TRBD2 identical over 7 bases. Germline CDR1 reads MNHEY; CDR2 reads SVGAGI. Unmatched junction bases numbered 7, after V lost 3 bases and J lost 2 bases. CDR3 length: 16 amino acids. The CDR3, as DNA: TGTGCCAGCAGTTATTCCAGCGGGGCCGCCTACAATGAGCAGTTCTTC. Translation gives CASSYSSGAAYNEQFF.

In this sample, this clonotype turned up a few times. The rearrangement joins TRBV24-1 to TRBJ2-1, with D unclear. V was trimmed by 0 bases and J by 7 bases, leaving 12 bases between them. This CDR3 spans 15 amino acids. CDR1 is KGHDR and CDR2 is SFDVKD in the germline V gene. CDR3 in DNA: TGTGCCACCAGTGATTTGCAAACGAAGGATAATGAGCAGTTCTTC. Translation gives CATSDLQTKDNEQFF.

This clonotype was counted ten times or more. The chain links TRBV20-1 to TRBJ1-5; TRBD1 aligns across 9 bases. The trim removed 8 bases at V and 5 bases at J, leaving 4 bases unmatched. CDR1 is DFQATT, CDR2 SNEGSKA, per germline (reference sequence). CDR3 size: 12 residues. DNA of the CDR3: TGCAGTATAGACAGGGGGTATCAGCCCCAGCATTTT. Translation: CSIDRGYQPQHF.

This clonotype was picked up many times. V is TRBV20-1 and J is TRBJ1-2, with D perhaps matching TRBD1 (6 bases). Trimming pared 3 bases from V and 4 bases from J, leaving 15 bases between. In germline, CDR1 is DFQATT, CDR2 SNEGSKA (reference sequence). CDR3 length equals 14 residues. CDR3 in DNA: TGCAGTGCTAGTAGGCAGGGGACTGGCTATGGCTACACCTTC. Translating it yields CSASRQGTGYGYTF.

This clonotype was observed at least ten times. The V call is TRBV20-1, the J call TRBJ2-7; 7 bases agree with TRBD1. The CDR3 extends over 13 amino acids. The junction had 4 bases not matched to a gene; V was cut back by 0 bases and J by 5 bases. Germline values: CDR1 DFQATT, CDR2 SNEGSKA (reference sequence). CDR3 amino acids: CSARDRDRHEQYF. CDR3 in DNA: TGCAGTGCTAGAGACAGGGACAGACACGAGCAGTACTTC.

This sequence joins TRBV7-2 and TRBJ2-4; either TRBD1 or TRBD2 may fit D (6 bases each). This CDR3 region has 14 residues. Trimming removed 2 bases from V and 8 bases from J, with 13 bases in between. Germline assignment: CDR1 SGHTA and CDR2 FQGNSA. CDR3 DNA sequence: TGTGCCAGCAGCTTAATGGAGGGGGAGGACATTCAGTACTTC. The encoded protein is CASSLMEGEDIQYF.

The sample holds many counts of this clonotype. The genes are TRBV20-1 and TRBJ2-7, with 13 bases fitting TRBD2. This CDR3 region has 14 residues. The J segment lost 5 bases and the V segment lost 6 bases, leaving 7 bases of the junction unmatched. Germline lookup yields CDR1 DFQATT and CDR2 SNEGSKA (reference sequence). The DNA for the CDR3 is TGCAGTGCCGTCCAACTAGCGGGAGGGGACGAGCAGTACTTC. Residues: CSAVQLAGGDEQYF.

The chain employs TRBV4-3 and TRBJ1-1; D unresolved. The CDR3 extends over 14 amino acids. Germline V lookup: CDR1 LGHNA, CDR2 YSLEER. V dropped 4 bases and J dropped 6 bases, with 15 bases sitting between them. CDR3 nucleotide sequence: TGCGCCAGCAGCCGCGCCAGGATGGGATCTGAAGCTTTCTTT. Translating gives CASSRARMGSEAFF.

This chain joins TRBV7-9 and TRBJ1-2; TRBD1 agrees at 11 bases. V was pared by 5 bases and J by 5 bases, with 7 bases of the junction left unmatched. This CDR3 is 15 amino acids long. Germline lookup yields CDR1 SEHNR and CDR2 FQNEAQ (reference sequence). The CDR3 DNA reads as TGTGCCAGCAGCCTTCAAGGGACAGGGGGATATGGCTACACCTTC. It codes for CASSLQGTGGYGYTF.

The rearrangement uses TRBV5-1 and TRBJ2-3, with a weak D call TRBD2 (7 bases). Germline V lookup: CDR1 SGHRS, CDR2 YFSETQ. This CDR3 region has 14 residues. The V end lost 3 bases, the J end lost 7 bases, and 15 bases lay between the germline ends. As DNA, the CDR3 is TGCGCCAGCAGCTCAGGGGAGGGTGGGAATACGCAGTATTTT. This encodes CASSSGEGGNTQYF.

This clonotype was detected only a few times. The chain links TRBV2 to TRBJ2-1, with 9 bases fitting TRBD2. V trimming: 2 bases; J trimming: 0 bases; junction bases outside the gene matches: 14. CDR1 SNHLY and CDR2 FYNNEI come from the germline V gene. This CDR3 comprises 20 residues. CDR3 DNA sequence: TGTGCCAGCAGTGAACGGCGGGCTAGCGGGACCCCAGGCTCCTACAATGAGCAGTTCTTC. Its protein product is CASSERRASGTPGSYNEQFF.

This clonotype has a handful of counts. The chain has TRBV18 and TRBJ2-2, with a tentative D call TRBD1 (6 bases). The ends were cut back, 1 base at V and 7 bases at J, with 13 bases in the middle. Germline CDR1 reads KGHSH; CDR2 reads LQKENI. The CDR3 has 15 amino acids. As DNA, the CDR3 is TGTGCCAGCTCACCACTACAGGGCGGTATCGGGGAGCTGTTTTTT. It codes for CASSPLQGGIGELFF.

CDR3 protein: CASSLGGFEGELFF. The CDR3 nucleotides read TGTGCCAGCAGTTTAGGGGGGTTTGAAGGGGAGCTGTTTTTT. The chain uses TRBV12-3 or TRBV12-4 and TRBJ2-2, with D possibly called TRBD1 or TRBD2 (5 bases each). The V and J ends lost 1 base and 8 bases respectively, with 11 bases between them. This CDR3 is 14 amino acids long.

This chain uses TRBV20-1 with TRBJ2-1; 7 nucleotides align to TRBD2. Germline-derived CDR1 and CDR2 are DFQATT and SNEGSKA (reference sequence). Unmatched junction bases numbered 9, after V lost 1 base and J lost 0 bases. The CDR3 contains 17 residues. The CDR3 region is CSARGSERTSSYNEQFF. For the CDR3, the DNA is TGCAGTGCTAGAGGCTCGGAGCGGACTAGCTCCTACAATGAGCAGTTCTTC.

The V gene is TRBV20-1, the J gene TRBJ2-3; D is perhaps TRBD2 (5 bases). Germline CDR1 and CDR2: DFQATT and SNEGSKA (reference sequence). The CDR3 is made up of 13 amino acids. Trimming stripped 5 bases from V and 4 bases from J, with 13 bases between. The CDR3 reads CSASKGLADTQYF. Here the CDR3 DNA reads TGCAGTGCTTCTAAAGGACTCGCAGATACGCAGTATTTT.

This chain connects TRBV7-3 to TRBJ2-5; weak D call: TRBD2 (6 bases). The germline V gene has CDR1 SGHTA and CDR2 FQGTGA. The CDR3 totals 13 residues. Trimming removed 5 bases from V and 5 bases from J, with 12 bases in between. CDR3 DNA sequence: TGTGCCAGCAGCCGGGAGCCTGGGGAGACCCAGTACTTC. Encoded protein: CASSREPGETQYF. Combining the CDR3 with reference TRBV7-3 and TRBJ2-5 gives the whole variable domain GAGVSQTPSNKVTEKGKYVELRCDPISGHTALYWYRQSLGQGPEFLIYFQGTGAADDSGLPNDRFFAVRPEGSVSTLKIQRTERGDSAVYLCASSREPGETQYFGPGTRLLVL.

This clonotype was counted between two and nine times. The CDR3 DNA reads TGTGCCACCAGTGATCCTAGCGGGAGAGGGGAAGAGACCCAGTACTTC. Translation gives CATSDPSGRGEETQYF. The chain carries TRBV24-1 and TRBJ2-5, with 10 bases aligning to TRBD2. The length of the CDR3 is 16 residues. V lost 3 bases and J lost 3; bases outside the gene matches: 6. Germline V gene sequence: CDR1 KGHDR, CDR2 SFDVKD.